The 5 T cell receptor beta chains reported below all come from one sample, sequenced in a study of technical replicates of blood from several donors. Profiling relied on immunoSEQ multiplex PCR, and the TCRdb table lists in-frame clones only, not all of them. The profile shows tens of thousands of clones, under 98% of them singletons. The specimen was T cells isolated from PBMCs. The receptors derive from a human donor in good health.

The rearrangement uses TRBV11-2 and TRBJ2-7; no firm D call. V was shortened by 1 base and J by 6 bases, with 13 bases between the two germline ends. CDR1 SGHAT and CDR2 FQNNGV come from the germline V gene. The CDR3 has 14 amino acids. In DNA, the CDR3 is TGTGCCAGCAGCTTAGGCCCTCCGGGTTCCGAGCAGTACTTC. As protein: CASSLGPPGSEQYF.

V and J are TRBV13 and TRBJ2-3, with D perhaps matching TRBD2 (5 bases). Between the trimmed V and J ends, which lost 4 bases and 6 bases, there was a span of 8 bases. There are 12 residues in the CDR3. Germline CDR1 reads PRHDT; CDR2 reads FYEKMQ (reference sequence). CDR3 sequence reads: CASSSRRDTQYF. DNA for the CDR3: TGTGCCAGCAGCTCTCGGAGGGATACGCAGTATTTT.

CDR3 residues: CASRNTGFMNTEAFF. The CDR3 DNA follows: TGTGCCAGCAGGAACACAGGGTTTATGAACACTGAAGCTTTCTTT. The gene calls are TRBV6-5 and TRBJ1-1; a weak D match, TRBD1 (6 bases). CDR1 is MNHEY, CDR2 SVGAGI, per germline. The CDR3 contains 15 residues. Trimming shortened V by 6 bases and J by 0 bases, and 14 bases separated the two germline ends.

The chain carries TRBV7-2 and TRBJ1-4; 7 bases are a match to TRBD1. Germline V gene lookup returns CDR1 SGHTA and CDR2 FQGNSA. J was trimmed by 8 bases and V by 5 bases; bases with no gene match: 5. The CDR3 is 13 residues long. CDR3 nucleotides: TGTGCCAGCAGCCTTAGGGGACAGGAAAAACTGTTTTTT. Translating it yields CASSLRGQEKLFF.

The rearrangement links TRBV23-1 to TRBJ2-7; D might be TRBD2 (6 bases). TRBV23-1 is an open reading frame whose function is uncertain. V was pared by 11 bases and J by 3 bases, with 11 bases between. The CDR3 loop spans 11 amino acids. CDR3 sequence reads: CAPGGNYEQYF. Written as DNA, the CDR3 is TGCGCCCCAGGAGGGAACTACGAGCAGTACTTC.